What follows is one T cell receptor beta chain and its context. The antigen this receptor binds is unknown. No quality values exist for individual bases; no much larger clone is one base distant. The cohort comprised several hundred healthy bone marrow donors. Cohort members were all nominally healthy when sampled, although unrecorded immune exposures were likely present. The donor was CMV seronegative and belonged to the group of more than 300 seronegative cohort members. Every donor gave a peripheral blood sample, and the peripheral blood mononuclear cells from that sample were used for TCR beta sequencing. Genomic DNA was extracted from the blood cell samples with the Qiagen DNeasy Blood Extraction Kit. The data were obtained in a study of cytomegalovirus exposure and HLA in healthy donors (dated 2017 in TCRdb). General notes on the study: In an earlier analysis of under 750 of the donors, around 290 Gb of sequence data and approximately 100 million unique TCR beta sequences from roughly 200 million T cells were reported. To predict cytomegalovirus infection status, the study brought together high-throughput TCR immunosequencing, statistical association of individual TCRs with disease status, and machine learning. Genome-wide SNP genotypes for about 55% of the roughly 670 donors were used in a later genetic analysis, which treated that subset as a discovery cohort. Rather than drawing on any new phenotypic data, the later analysis identified candidate immune exposures from TCR beta sequences and the way those sequences occurred across donors. Every repertoire in the discovery cohort had been generated on one and the same sequencing platform. Approximately 330 gigabases of sequencing data and 70 million to 95 million unique TCR sequences made up an early release that covered several hundred HLA-typed donors. Of the 300 to 450 genotyped donors, approximately 82% fell in the genetic ancestry cluster associated with self-reported Caucasian donors. On average, around 230,000 unique TCR beta nucleotide sequences were sequenced per donor among about 400 genotyped donors of the cohort, with roughly 19% of those sequences being non-productive. In an earlier analysis of several hundred of the donors, high-throughput TCR beta sequencing was used to judge whether each TCR beta V gene segment behaved as functional or pseudogenic. The T cell repertoires of 670 or so subjects were profiled by immunosequencing and related to cytomegalovirus serostatus. To study patterns of TCR occurrence, a later analysis re-analyzed previously published TCR beta repertoires from around 670 donors and added high-resolution HLA genotyping. Four or five DR-DQ haplotypes were handled as single units for association and clustering, since linkage in the cohort was strong. Class I and class II HLA loci were covered by the typing at four-digit resolution. The number of typed donors differed by locus: about 629-630 for A, B, C, DRB1 and DQB1; 500 to 550 for DQA1; approximately 600 for DPA1; and roughly 450 for DPB1. Donor age, sex, ethnicity and CMV serostatus were compiled alongside the repertoire data. The study was designed to test whether signatures of past pathogen exposure could be identified by cataloging public T cell receptors. Along with the approximately 620-subject first cohort, a separate validation cohort of approximately 110 different subjects was used.

The library was prepared using the immunoSEQ multiplex PCR assay. The multiplex PCR relied on a mix of 60 forward primers for TCR Vbeta segments and 13 reverse primers for TCR Jbeta segments. The CDR3 region of rearranged TCR beta genes was amplified from genomic DNA by a multiplex PCR assay. Amplified TCR beta libraries were sequenced as 87-base-pair reads on the Illumina HiSeq System. Concerning the study's data processing: A later analysis tallied tens of millions of unique TCR beta chains across the approximately 670 repertoires, and approximately 11 million of those chains were shared by two or more donors. A nearest-neighbor algorithm error-corrected the raw reads and collapsed the reads into unique sequences, merging closely related sequences to remove PCR and sequencing errors. V, D and J gene segments were assigned by aligning CDR3 sequences to IMGT reference sequences. For a sequence to be retained, a match of at least six nucleotides to both a V gene segment and a J gene segment was required. Rearrangements were called productive when the CDR3 lacked stop codons and stayed in frame with V and J; all others were non-productive. Following IMGT convention, CDR3 was defined as the stretch from the second conserved V-encoded cysteine to the conserved J-encoded phenylalanine. Sequences without an unambiguous match to a single V gene segment were excluded from the earlier analysis of about 640 of the donors. An earlier analysis of 450 to 650 of the donors called V segments functional above 56.7% productive rearrangements and segregating when the between-donor standard deviation exceeded 5%. To diagnose cytomegalovirus status from the catalog of TCR beta chain sequences, a statistical classification framework was built. In a later analysis, V and J genes were assigned by comparing TCR nucleotide sequences against IMGT/GENE-DB human TR gene sequences. A later analysis assigned CDR3 sequences and most-parsimonious VDJ recombination scenarios with the TCRdist pipeline. A later analysis defined each TCR beta chain by its CDR3 amino acid sequence plus V-gene family, and excluded reads lacking a unique V-gene family. As a way to deal with suspected cross-contamination and a sequencing artifact, a later analysis dropped 450 to 600 nucleotide sequences that were highly shared and had low generation probability. In a later analysis, a clonal expansion index for each public chain was calculated from normalized within-repertoire ranks of inferred template counts. In a later analysis, generation probabilities were computed with a VDJ recombination model fitted to out-of-frame rearrangements, and the resulting probabilities were checked against IGoR. In a later analysis, hypergeometric tests were used to score TCR-TCR, TCR-HLA and TCR-CMV co-occurrence, with a repertoire-size bias correction applied to TCR pairs. False discovery rates were estimated in a later analysis by permuting HLA or CMV assignments 20 times. In a later analysis, co-occurring TCRs were grouped using DBSCAN, and TCRdist sequence similarity was added for clustering within HLA-allele-positive subsets. Co-occurrence clustering excluded repertoires with fewer than 30,000 or more than 120,000 public chains, plus five with anomalous nucleotide sharing. TCRdb limited this immuneACCESS table to in-frame rearrangements with V and J called. A share of clones is missing; checked studies link under half to unresolved V genes, and the rest is unexplained. From that table come the V and J calls and clone size; the DNA was used to work out D and trimming. For this sample the table gives over 30,000 clones, of which 80% were detected only once. The top ten constitute roughly 6% of the sample.

The germline V gene (reference sequence) yields SEHNR for CDR1 and FQNEAQ for CDR2. From its cysteine to its phenylalanine, the CDR3 spans 13 amino acids. Only CDR3 DNA is held: 39 bases, read in frame from base 1. Trimming removed 4 bases from V and 6 bases from J; the gene matches leave 0 bases unexplained. Summary of the overall study and its limitations: Because HLA typing was unavailable for some donors at each locus, only the typed subset was used in association tests. In an earlier analysis of about 540 of the donors, most TCR beta V segments were observed in productive rearrangements about 87% or about 30% of the time, broadly matching IMGT annotations. In the study, about 150 TCR beta chains were listed as associated with cytomegalovirus. In a later analysis, HLA-associated TCR beta chains were found to be more clonally expanded and to have lower generation probabilities than equally common non-associated chains. In a later genetic analysis, a missense DCLRE1C variant was associated with V-gene and J-gene trimming of TCR beta chains, and the association was replicated in an independent cohort. A few of the identified cytomegalovirus-associated TCR beta chains were confirmed in vitro to be specific for cytomegalovirus antigens. Linkage disequilibrium might explain the correlated functional status among segregating V segments, but an unknown experimental factor could not be ruled out. In a later analysis, TCR association rates were found to vary across HLA loci, with the most associated TCRs seen for DRB1 alleles and the fewest for HLA-C alleles. A further reported finding was that TCR beta sequences accurately predicted the HLA-A and HLA-B alleles for most subjects in the first cohort. The only immune exposure information available for the cohort was CMV serostatus. The classifier was reported to diagnose cytomegalovirus status with high specificity and sensitivity in both the original and validation cohorts. In a later analysis, about 17,000 TCR beta sequences were associated with specific HLA alleles at a false discovery rate of 0.05. Presence/absence analyses assumed roughly uniform sequencing depth across donors, an assumption that may not hold. The cohort was sequenced for TCR beta chains only, and without alpha or paired-chain data the features that could be detected were limited. Some IMGT-functional V segments, including TRBV6-2 and TRBV6-3, could not be told apart with the 87-base-pair reads, so those segments were excluded. Most CMV-associated TCR beta chains appeared to be HLA-restricted in a later analysis, and the HLA associations seemed to be driven largely by CMV exposure. According to a later genetic analysis, donors in an Asian-associated ancestry cluster had fewer N-insertions in productive TCRs than the roughly 670-donor mean. Most TCR sequences were seen in very few donors, while some public TCRs were found in many individuals. Because counts were too low, more than 15 rarely observed V segments, including chromosome 9 orphons, were excluded from the earlier analysis of some 590 of the donors. A cluster of highly shared sequence variants was judged likely to represent a technical artifact of the sequencing pipeline. According to the authors, the approach could potentially be generalized to other disease states and immunological phenotypes. According to a later analysis, parvovirus B19, influenza, CMV and Epstein-Barr virus appeared linked to several top co-occurrence clusters. Strong co-occurrence of HLA alleles, especially DR and DQ, made assigning TCR associations to individual alleles difficult.

Recombination connected TRBV7-9 to TRBJ1-4, with 9 junctional bases fitting TRBD1. The sample taken for sequencing was PBMCs. The receptor's source is a male donor in good health and CMV-seronegative. The CDR3 is CASSWDRDEKLFF. Here is the DNA: TGTGCCAGCAGCTGGGACAGGGATGAAAAACTGTTTTTT. Reference TRBV7-9 and TRBJ1-4 genes cover what lies past the CDR3, so the full variable domain is DTGVSQNPRHKITKRGQNVTFRCDPISEHNRLYWYRQTLGQGPEFLTYFQNEAQLEKSRLLSDRFSAERPKGSFSTLEIQRTEQGDSAMYLCASSWDRDEKLFFGSGTQLSVL.